This TCR beta chain was identified in a study of PD-L1 blockade in urothelial cancer. Study information: Dosed intravenously at 1,200 mg every 3 weeks, atezolizumab was initiated by patients around 2014. Men with urothelial cancer arising in the bladder made up most of the roughly 29 patients. Among blood samples, the median T cell count was roughly 150,000.

The authors spiked synthetic TCR analog templates into each PCR. Produced via immunoSEQ multiplex PCR; TCRdb's table is partial and in-frame only. The sample has some 100,000 clones; about nine tenths are singletons. V lost 6 bases, J lost 1 base, and 13 bases lay in between. Germline V gene data show CDR1 as LNHDA and CDR2 as SQIVND (reference sequence). This CDR3 has 16 residues. The V call is TRBV19, the J call TRBJ2-6; tentatively, D is TRBD2 (7 bases). The receptor was isolated from a woman aged 80 or older with urothelial cancer. The specimen was PBMCs, collected around atezolizumab (anti-PD-L1) treatment. The CDR3 loop reads CASRIRGASGANVLTF. In DNA form, the CDR3 reads TGTGCCAGTAGAATCCGGGGGGCATCTGGGGCCAACGTCCTGACTTTC.